A single T cell receptor beta chain is shown here with its context. Its cognate antigen is unknown. Profiled with immunoSEQ multiplex PCR; TCRdb holds only in-frame clones, not every one. The sample lists about 200,000 clones; about 81% were seen once. This specimen comes from a study of cytomegalovirus exposure and HLA in healthy donors. Study outcomes and limitations: Accounts indicate the classifier identified cytomegalovirus status with strong specificity and sensitivity.

This CDR3 has 12 residues. Deletions cut 6 bases from V and 9 bases from J, with 12 bases between. Germline CDR1 is LGHNT and CDR2 is FRNRAP. The J gene is TRBJ2-1, the V gene TRBV12-5; TRBD2 might be the D (6 bases). The sequence was collected from a woman younger than 45 in good health and CMV-seronegative. Material for sequencing was PBMCs. The CDR3 is CASGTEGGEQFF. DNA of the CDR3: TGTGCTAGTGGGACTGAGGGAGGTGAGCAGTTCTTC. Full variable domain (missing parts from reference TRBV12-5 and TRBJ2-1): DARVTQTPRHKVTEMGQEVTMRCQPILGHNTVFWYRQTMMQGLELLAYFRNRAPLDDSGMPKDRFSAEMPDATLATLKIQPSEPRDSAVYFCASGTEGGEQFFGPGTRLTVL.